Listed here are 21 T cell receptor beta chains from one sample, sequenced in a study of breast tumors, draining lymph nodes, adjacent tissues. TCRdb reanalysed the multiplex PCR reads using MiXCR and keeps one entry per CDR3 protein. Here the sample spans 200,000 to 300,000 distinct CDR3 sequences, around 31% being singletons. Axillary draining lymph nodes of breast cancer patients supplied the node samples. Sequenced sample: axillary lymph node tissue. The source is a female donor with breast cancer. Some clones in this sample may be carry-over from other donors' samples.

As to this clonotype: A read error is possible here, since a much larger clone lies one base away. The chain carries TRBV11-2 and TRBJ2-7; 7 bases map to TRBD2. Germline CDR1 and CDR2: SGHAT and FQNNGV. This CDR3 has 13 amino acids. The CDR3: CASSPTSSSEQYF. In DNA, the CDR3 is TGTGCCAGCAGCCCGACTAGCTCCTCCGAGCAGTACTTC.

This clonotype was recorded many times. The rearrangement uses TRBV7-9 and TRBJ2-1; 14 nucleotides agree with TRBD2. This CDR3 has 22 residues. V was pared by 5 bases and J by 1 base, with 19 bases of the junction left unmatched. In germline, CDR1 is SEHNR, CDR2 FQNEAQ (reference sequence). The CDR3 nucleotides are TGTGCCAGCAGCCCCTCCACTTCGACTAGCGGGAGGGCCTTAGTTTCCTACAATGAGCAGTTCTTC. It is translated as CASSPSTSTSGRALVSYNEQFF.

This clonotype was seen ten or more times. The chain carries TRBV7-8 and TRBJ2-5; D is perhaps TRBD2 (5 bases). Trimming cost V 5 bases and J 2 bases, with 9 bases left between them. The CDR3 covers 13 residues. The germline V gene has CDR1 SGHVS and CDR2 FQNEAQ. The CDR3 region has the DNA TGTGCCAGCAGCGGGAGAGCTCAAGAGACCCAGTACTTC. Translating it yields CASSGRAQETQYF.

With regard to this clonotype: This may stem from a read error, because a much larger clone lies one nucleotide away. This chain uses TRBV20-1 with TRBJ2-1; D may match TRBD1 or TRBD2 (5 bases each). Germline CDR1 is DFQATT and CDR2 is SNEGSKA (reference sequence). V was clipped by 1 base and J by 4 bases, with 26 bases between them. The CDR3 extends over 19 amino acids. DNA of the CDR3: TGCAGTGCTAGAGGGTTCCCAAGGCGAGGGGACGACGGATACAATGAGCAGTTCTTC. This sequence encodes CSARGFPRRGDDGYNEQFF.

This clonotype was counted a few times. A much larger clone sits a single nucleotide away, making a read error possible. CDR3 coding DNA: TGCGCCAGCAGCCATACACAGGGAGGGGACCCCCAGCATTTT. Protein product: CASSHTQGGDPQHF. This chain joins TRBV5-1 and TRBJ1-5; maybe TRBD1 (6 bases). Per the germline V gene, CDR1 is SGHRS and CDR2 is YFSETQ. The CDR3 is made up of 14 amino acids. Trimming pared 4 bases from V and 10 bases from J, leaving 18 bases between.

Many counts were recorded for this clonotype. The V call is TRBV27, the J call TRBJ2-6; D gene uncertain. The germline V gene encodes CDR1 MNHEY and CDR2 SMNVEV (reference sequence). V lost 4 bases and J 3 bases, leaving 7 bases between the germline ends. This CDR3 contains 14 residues. The CDR3 DNA reads TGTGCCAGCAGTTCCCTTGGTGGGGCCAACGTCCTGACTTTC. Translating it yields CASSSLGGANVLTF.

The table lists this clonotype with many counts. The chain employs TRBV19 and TRBJ1-2; TRBD1 agrees at 8 bases. CDR3 size: 13 residues. Germline CDR1 LNHDA, CDR2 SQIVND (reference sequence). The trim removed 6 bases at V and 3 bases at J, leaving 3 bases unmatched. The CDR3 coding sequence is TGTGCCAGTAGAGAGGGACAGGACTATGGCTACACCTTC. Residues: CASREGQDYGYTF.

This clonotype occurred many times. J is TRBJ2-5 and V is TRBV3-1, with a weak D call TRBD1 (6 bases). This CDR3 has 14 residues. Germline CDR1 is LGHDT and CDR2 is YNNKEL (reference sequence). Trimming shortened V by 4 bases and J by 5 bases, and 14 bases separated the two germline ends. The CDR3 protein is CASSPGVSGETQYF. The DNA for the CDR3 is TGTGCCAGCAGCCCAGGGGTGAGTGGTGAGACCCAGTACTTC.

This clonotype has a count of ten or more. The chain joins TRBV30 to TRBJ2-5; maybe TRBD2 (7 bases). This CDR3 contains 12 residues. With 5 bases removed from V and 6 bases from J, the gap between germline ends came to 13 bases. Per germline, CDR1 GTSNPN and CDR2 SVGIG (reference sequence). This chain's CDR3 is CAWGRGAQTQYF. The CDR3 coding sequence is TGTGCCTGGGGGAGGGGGGCCCAGACCCAGTACTTC.

This clonotype was counted ten times or more. This sequence joins TRBV29-1 and TRBJ2-5; TRBD2 might be the D (7 bases). Deletions cut 4 bases from V and 5 bases from J, with 14 bases between. Germline V lookup: CDR1 SQVTM, CDR2 ANQGSEA. This CDR3 comprises 13 residues. CDR3 region: CSVVRGRGETQYF. The CDR3 bases are TGCAGCGTTGTGCGGGGGCGCGGGGAGACCCAGTACTTC. Using reference TRBV29-1 and TRBJ2-5 for the parts outside the CDR3, the full variable domain is SAVISQKPSRDICQRGTSLTIQCQVDSQVTMMFWYRQQPGQSLTLIATANQGSEATYESGFVIDKFPISRPNLTFSTLTVSNMSPEDSSIYLCSVVRGRGETQYFGPGTRLLVL.

This chain connects TRBV6-5 to TRBJ2-7; a weak D match, TRBD1 (5 bases). This CDR3 spans 15 amino acids. Germline V CDR1 and CDR2: MNHEY, SVGAGI. V lost 1 base, J lost 3 bases, and 13 bases lay in between. This CDR3 is CASSYCIGHLYEQYF. The CDR3 DNA sequence: TGTGCCAGCAGTTACTGTATAGGACACCTCTACGAGCAGTACTTC.

This clonotype was counted only a few times. The chain links TRBV30 to TRBJ2-4; 8 bases align to TRBD1. In germline, CDR1 is GTSNPN, CDR2 SVGIG (reference sequence). This CDR3 spans 14 amino acids. Trimming removed 3 bases from V and 13 bases from J; junction bases left unmatched: 14. CDR3 protein: CAWSRQQGVGGQYF. The CDR3 nucleotides read TGTGCCTGGAGCCGCCAACAGGGGGTGGGCGGCCAGTACTTC.

This clonotype was observed a handful of times. A clone one base away is much larger, so this may be a read error. The genes are TRBV20-1 and TRBJ2-7; 11 positions match TRBD2. The CDR3 is made up of 13 amino acids. Trimming at V came to 6 bases and at J to 9 bases, leaving 10 bases not matched to a gene. Germline CDR1 and CDR2: DFQATT and SNEGSKA (reference sequence). CDR3 coding DNA: TGCAGTGCCCCGACTAGCGGGAAGGGGGCGCAGTACTTC. It is translated as CSAPTSGKGAQYF.

As regards this clonotype: A much larger clonotype is one base distant, so this may be a read error. The chain is built from TRBV4-3 and TRBJ2-7, with no clear D. V was cut by 0 bases and J by 2 bases, with 17 bases left in between. This CDR3 has 17 residues. In germline, CDR1 is LGHNA, CDR2 YSLEER. CDR3 region: CASSQERSFTRTYEQYF. CDR3 DNA: TGCGCCAGCAGCCAAGAACGGAGCTTCACGAGAACCTACGAGCAGTACTTC.

In its sample, this clonotype was seen once. A much more abundant neighbour one base away suggests this may be a read error. The V call is TRBV24-1, the J call TRBJ1-3; perhaps TRBD1 as D (6 bases). The CDR3 runs 15 residues. CDR1 and CDR2 (germline): KGHDR, SFDVKD. V was trimmed by 4 bases and J by 4 bases, leaving 13 bases between them. The CDR3 DNA reads TGTGCCACCAGTGAACAAAGGGGGGCCGGAAACACCATATATTTT. Residues: CATSEQRGAGNTIYF.

The chain recombines TRBV3-1 with TRBJ1-5; TRBD1 might be the D (6 bases). The CDR3 runs 14 residues. The germline gives CDR1 LGHDT, CDR2 YNNKEL (reference sequence). V lost 2 bases, J lost 3 bases, and 8 bases lay in between. The CDR3 DNA reads TGTGCCAGCAGCCAATCAGGGGTCAATCAGCCCCAGCATTTT. The encoded protein is CASSQSGVNQPQHF.

This chain joins TRBV11-3 and TRBJ2-1; TRBD2 agrees at 11 bases. V trimming: 5 bases; J trimming: 5 bases; junction bases outside the gene matches: 8. The CDR3 length is 16 residues. The germline V gene has CDR1 SGHNT and CDR2 YENEEA. The CDR3 DNA reads as TGTGCCAGCAGCCCGCCCGGACTAGCGGGCCACAATGAGCAGTTCTTC. Its protein product is CASSPPGLAGHNEQFF. The complete variable domain, with remaining parts taken from reference TRBV11-3 and TRBJ2-1, reads EAGVVQSPRYKIIEKKQPVAFWCNPISGHNTLYWYLQNLGQGPELLIRYENEEAVDDSQLPKDRFSAERLKGVDSTLKIQPAELGDSAVYLCASSPPGLAGHNEQFFGPGTRLTVL.

At least ten counts were recorded for this clonotype. The rearrangement joins TRBV9 to TRBJ2-3; no clear D. The V end lost 2 bases, the J end lost 6 bases, and 22 bases lay between the germline ends. The germline V gene encodes CDR1 SGDLS and CDR2 YYNGEE. The CDR3 runs to 17 residues. The DNA for the CDR3 is TGTGCCAGCAGCGTTAACCGAGAGTTGGGGTCCGACGATACGCAGTATTTT. Encoded protein: CASSVNRELGSDDTQYF.

This clonotype was observed at least ten times. V usage is TRBV20-1 and J usage is TRBJ2-5; 9 nucleotides align to TRBD1. Germline V lookup: CDR1 DFQATT, CDR2 SNEGSKA (reference sequence). V dropped 2 bases and J dropped 5; count of bases not matched to a gene: 3. The CDR3 spans 13 residues. The CDR3: CSARTGGGETQYF. The CDR3 DNA is TGCAGTGCTAGAACAGGGGGCGGCGAGACCCAGTACTTC.

This clonotype was observed many times. The chain uses TRBV20-1 and TRBJ2-7; 12 bases agree with TRBD1. The germline V gene has CDR1 DFQATT and CDR2 SNEGSKA (reference sequence). The CDR3 loop spans 16 amino acids. V gave up 2 bases and J gave up 2 bases; unmatched junction bases: 7. CDR3 nucleotides: TGCAGTGCTAGAATGGAGGGGACAGGGGGCGCCTACGAGCAGTACTTC. Translating gives CSARMEGTGGAYEQYF.

This clonotype occurred many times. The genes are TRBV12-5 and TRBJ2-3, with TRBD2 as a possible D gene (5 bases). CDR1 is LGHNT, CDR2 FRNRAP, per germline. The V gene lost 1 base and the J gene lost 0 bases, with 17 bases spanning the gap. The length of the CDR3 is 18 residues. The DNA for the CDR3 is TGTGCTAGTGGTTTGGGCCTCGGAGGTGGGAGCAGCACAGATACGCAGTATTTT. Its protein is CASGLGLGGGSSTDTQYF.